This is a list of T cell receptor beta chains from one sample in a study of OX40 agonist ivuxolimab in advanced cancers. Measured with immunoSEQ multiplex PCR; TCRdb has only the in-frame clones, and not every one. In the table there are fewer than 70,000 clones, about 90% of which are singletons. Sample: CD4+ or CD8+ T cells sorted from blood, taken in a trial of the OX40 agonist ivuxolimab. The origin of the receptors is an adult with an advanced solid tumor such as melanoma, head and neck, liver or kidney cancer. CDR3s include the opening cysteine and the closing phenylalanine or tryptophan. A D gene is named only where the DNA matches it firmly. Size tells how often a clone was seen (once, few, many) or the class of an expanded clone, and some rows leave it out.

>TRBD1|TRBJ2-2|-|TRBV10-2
TGCGCCAGCAGTCCTACAGGGGATACCGGGGAGCTGTTTTTT
CASSPTGDTGELFF
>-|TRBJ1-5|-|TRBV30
TGTGCCCTTTCACGCGGGGGAACGAATCAGCCCCAGCATTTT
CALSRGGTNQPQHF
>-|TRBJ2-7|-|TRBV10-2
TGCGCCAGCAGTGAGGGTGGGGCCGGGCGGGACGAGCAGTACTTC
CASSEGGAGRDEQYF
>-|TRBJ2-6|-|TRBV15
TGTGCCACCAGCAGAGTAGGGATAACCTCTGGGGCCAACGTCCTGACTTTC
CATSRVGITSGANVLTF
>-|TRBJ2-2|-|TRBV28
TGTGCCAGCAGTTTAGGAGGGGCTGAGGCCGGGGAGCTGTTTTTT
CASSLGGAEAGELFF
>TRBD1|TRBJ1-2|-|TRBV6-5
TGTGCCAGCACCTTTACCGGACAGGGTTTCTATGGCTACACCTTC
CASTFTGQGFYGYTF
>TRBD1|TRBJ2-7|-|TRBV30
TGTGCCTGGAGTGTACTGGGACAGGGGGTAGGGGAGCAGTACTTC
CAWSVLGQGVGEQYF
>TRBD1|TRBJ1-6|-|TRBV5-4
TGTGCCAGCAGCTTGGAAAGGGGTCCGGGACAGGTTAAGAATTCACCCCTCCACTTT
CASSLERGPGQVKNSPLHF
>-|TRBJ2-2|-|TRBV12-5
TGTGCTAGTGGTTTGGTTCCGAACACCGGGGAGCTGTTTTTT
CASGLVPNTGELFF
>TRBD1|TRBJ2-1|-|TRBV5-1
TGCGCCAGCAGCCCCACAGGGGGAGGCTACAATGAGCAGTTCTTC
CASSPTGGGYNEQFF
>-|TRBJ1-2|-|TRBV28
TGTGCCAGCACCTCCCCTGGGGACGCCTTAAACTATGGCTACACCTTC
CASTSPGDALNYGYTF
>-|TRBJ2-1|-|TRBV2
TGTGCCAGCAGTGGCCAGGGGGGACAGTACAATGAGCAGTTCTTC
CASSGQGGQYNEQFF
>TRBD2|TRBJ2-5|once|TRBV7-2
TGTGCCAGCAGCTTAGGACGCGGGGGAGGGCAAGAGACCCAGTACTTC
CASSLGRGGGQETQYF
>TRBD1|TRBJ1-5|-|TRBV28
TGTGCCAGCAGACCCGGGACAGGGGGGCAGCCCCAGCATTTT
CASRPGTGGQPQHF
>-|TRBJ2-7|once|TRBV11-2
TGTGCCAGCAGCTTAGGCCAGGGACGTTACAACGAGCAGTACTTC
CASSLGQGRYNEQYF
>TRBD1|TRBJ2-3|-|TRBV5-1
TGCGCCAGCAGCCCCCAGGGGGCGGATACGCAGTATTTT
CASSPQGADTQYF
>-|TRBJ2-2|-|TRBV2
TGTGCCAGCAGAGGGGACGTCGGCGGGGAGCTGTTTTTT
CASRGDVGGELFF
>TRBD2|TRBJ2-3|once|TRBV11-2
TGTGCCAGCAGCTTAGGGGGACTAGCGGTCGCAGATACGCAGTATTTT
CASSLGGLAVADTQYF
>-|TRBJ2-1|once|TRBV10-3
TGTGCCATCAGCCAGGGGGGGTCCTACAATGAGCAGTTCTTC
CAISQGGSYNEQFF
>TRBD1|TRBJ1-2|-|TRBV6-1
TGTGCCAGCAGTGCCCGAGTCCCGACAGGGCCCTTAAACTATGGCTACACCTTC
CASSARVPTGPLNYGYTF
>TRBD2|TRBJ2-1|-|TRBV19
TGTGCCAGTAGTTCTAGCGGGGGCAACAATGAGCAGTTCTTC
CASSSSGGNNEQFF
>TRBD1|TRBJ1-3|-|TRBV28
TGTGCCAGCAGTCTACGGGACAGGGGAAACACCATATATTTT
CASSLRDRGNTIYF
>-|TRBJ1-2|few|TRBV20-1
TGCAGTGCTGGAACAGGCCTAAGCTACACCTTC
CSAGTGLSYTF
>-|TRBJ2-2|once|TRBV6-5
TGTGCCAGCAGTTCAGGGTTCCGGGGGGAGCTGTTTTTT
CASSSGFRGELFF
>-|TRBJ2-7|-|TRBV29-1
TGCAGCGTTGAGCAGGCCGCCTACGAGCAGTACTTC
CSVEQAAYEQYF
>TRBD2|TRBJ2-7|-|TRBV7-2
TGTGCCAGCAGCTTCGGAGCGGGGGCCTACGAGCAGTACTTC
CASSFGAGAYEQYF
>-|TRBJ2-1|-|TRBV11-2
TGTGCCAGCAGCCTACGACCTTCTTCCTACAATGAGCAGTTCTTC
CASSLRPSSYNEQFF
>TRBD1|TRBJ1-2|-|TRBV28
TGTGCCAGCAGGGGGGGACAGATCTCTGGCTACACCTTC
CASRGGQISGYTF
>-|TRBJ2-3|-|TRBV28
TGTGCCAGCAGTTCCGGGGACCAGAGAGCAGATACGCAGTATTTT
CASSSGDQRADTQYF
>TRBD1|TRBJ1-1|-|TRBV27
TGTGCCAGCAGTTTAGGTACAGGGGAAACTGAAGCTTTCTTT
CASSLGTGETEAFF
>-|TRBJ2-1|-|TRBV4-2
TGTGCCAGCACAGCCGGTGGGAGCTACAATGAGCAGTTCTTC
CASTAGGSYNEQFF
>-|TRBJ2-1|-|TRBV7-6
TGTGCCAGCAGCCTGTCGGTGGTGGGCGAGCAGTTCTTC
CASSLSVVGEQFF
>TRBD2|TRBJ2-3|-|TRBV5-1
TGCGCCAGCAGCTTGGGGGGGACTAGCGGGAGCACAGATACGCAGTATTTT
CASSLGGTSGSTDTQYF
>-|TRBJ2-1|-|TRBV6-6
TGTGCCAGCAGTTCAGGGATCTACTACAATGAGCAGTTCTTC
CASSSGIYYNEQFF
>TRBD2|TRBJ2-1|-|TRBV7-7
TGTGCCAGCAGCCCTTGGACTAGCGGATACAATGAGCAGTTCTTC
CASSPWTSGYNEQFF
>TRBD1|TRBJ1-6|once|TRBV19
TGTGCCAGTAGTAACAGGGGGCTCTATCGTAATTCACCCCTCCACTTT
CASSNRGLYRNSPLHF
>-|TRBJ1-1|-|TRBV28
TGTGCCAGCAGACCCGGGACATTGTTCACTGAAGCTTTCTTT
CASRPGTLFTEAFF
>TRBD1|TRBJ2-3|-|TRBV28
TGTGCCAGCAGTCCCAGACAGGGACGGGGAAGCACAGATACGCAGTATTTT
CASSPRQGRGSTDTQYF
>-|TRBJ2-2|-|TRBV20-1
TGCAGTGATATTGACGGGGAGCTGTTTTTT
CSDIDGELFF
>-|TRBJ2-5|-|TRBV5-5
TGTGCCAGCAGCTCCCACGGGGAGACCCAAGAGACCCAGTACTTC
CASSSHGETQETQYF
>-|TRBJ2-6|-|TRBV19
TGTGCCAGTAGTAGCGGAGACAGCTCTGGGGCCAACGTCCTGACTTTC
CASSSGDSSGANVLTF
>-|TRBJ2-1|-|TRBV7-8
TGTGCCAGCAGCTTATCTGACGACAGCTCCTACAATGAGCAGTTCTTC
CASSLSDDSSYNEQFF
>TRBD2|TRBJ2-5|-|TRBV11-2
TGTGCCAGCAGCTTAGCGCTAGCGGGAGGTGGAGAGACCCAGTACTTC
CASSLALAGGGETQYF
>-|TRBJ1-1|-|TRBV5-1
TGCGCCAGCAGCTTGGTGGGGGCAAACACTGAAGCTTTCTTT
CASSLVGANTEAFF
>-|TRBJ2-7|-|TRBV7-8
TGTGCCAGCAGCTTAGCTCAGGGGGAGCAGTACTTC
CASSLAQGEQYF
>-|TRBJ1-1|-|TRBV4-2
TGTGCCAGCAGCCAAGGAGACAAGATTGAAGCTTTCTTT
CASSQGDKIEAFF